The clone carrying this T cell receptor beta chain appeared a few times. Its antigen is undetermined. Trimming left V 3 bases short and J 0 bases short, with 10 bases between. This CDR3 comprises 15 residues. CDR1 and CDR2 (germline): LGHNA, YSLEER. Expressed TCRB transcripts got sequenced, as all isolated RNA was reverse transcribed. Naive, central memory and regulatory T cell samples came to a mean of around 3.5 million reads. Libraries were prepared by immunoSEQ multiplex PCR; TCRdb keeps only in-frame clonotypes and omits some of them. This sample has 810,000 or so clones, with 15% to 20% found just once. The authors took one heparinised blood draw, averaging roughly 120 mL, from each donor. Sorted populations were all over 95% pure. This entry comes from a study of beta chain features in type 1 diabetes. The study's findings and limits: A greater similarity of naive, central memory and Treg TCRB repertoires was seen among patients than among healthy donors.

Sequencing input: naive CD4+ T cells from blood. The chain couples TRBV4-3 to TRBJ2-3; D may be TRBD2 (6 bases). The TCR was taken from a woman aged 18-29 years in good health. CDR3 amino acids: CASSQSGLSTDTQYF. In DNA, the CDR3 is TGCGCCAGCAGCCAGAGCGGGCTGAGCACAGATACGCAGTATTTT.